This T cell receptor (beta chain) was sequenced for a study of response to subunit inactivated influenza vaccine. The CDR3 is 12 residues long. Trimming removed 5 bases from V and 3 bases from J, with 8 bases in between. Germline V gene data show CDR1 as DFQATT and CDR2 as SNEGSKA (reference sequence). Study results and caveats: The authors suggested that every seasonal influenza vaccination recruits few new T cells.

In regard to this clonotype: Its antigen remains unidentified. This may be a read error: a much more frequent sequence differs by one nucleotide.

TCRdb called the RT-PCR reads again in MiXCR, with one record for every CDR3 protein. Of over 300,000 distinct CDR3 sequences in the sample, just over 20% were seen once. This sequence originates from a man aged 50 to 69 who received an inactivated influenza vaccine. J is TRBJ1-5 and V is TRBV20-1; D is perhaps TRBD1 (6 bases). The material was PBMCs from blood, obtained 21 months after vaccination. The CDR3: CSAGQINQPQHF. CDR3 in DNA: TGCAGTGCTGGACAGATCAATCAGCCCCAGCATTTT.